Below, 22 T cell receptor beta chains from the same sample are listed, as sequenced in a study of T-cell memory formation after mild COVID-19. TCRdb re-called the 5' RACE reads through MiXCR, storing one row per CDR3 protein. The table shows nearly 250,000 distinct CDR3 sequences, with roughly 14% occurring only once. Sequencing was done on a sample of PBMCs or a T cell subset sorted from them (not recorded which). The receptors come from an adult woman who had mild COVID-19 (a few samples of this study predate the infection). Cell type and time point are not known.

The chain recombines TRBV20-1 with TRBJ2-1; TRBD2 matches 12 bases. The V gene end was trimmed by 7 bases and the J gene end by 7 bases; junction bases not matched to a gene: 20. The CDR3 is 18 residues long. Germline V CDR1 and CDR2: DFQATT, SNEGSKA (reference sequence). The CDR3 region has the DNA TGCAGTGTCTCGACTAGCGGGAGCAAAGTGTACAATCGGAATGAGCAGTTCTTC. Its translation: CSVSTSGSKVYNRNEQFF.

The sample holds many counts of this clonotype. The conserved closing phenylalanine or tryptophan is absent in this CDR3, likely reflecting a read error. It is unclear where the CDR3 begins or ends on the DNA, so no DNA is shown, and the CDR3 is as TCRdb lists it. The gene calls are TRBV20-1 and TRBJ1-1; the DNA was not compared with TRBD1, the D call given in the table. In germline, CDR1 is DFQATT, CDR2 SNEGSKA (reference sequence). A total of 11 residues make up the CDR3, ends included. CDR3 loop: CSASVGNRVTV.

This chain connects TRBV7-9 to TRBJ2-3; D is unresolved. The V and J ends lost 5 bases and 2 bases respectively, with 17 bases between them. The CDR3 is made up of 16 amino acids. CDR1 is SEHNR and CDR2 is FQNEAQ in the germline V gene (reference sequence). CDR3 protein: CASSPEMSGYTDTQYF. The CDR3 nucleotides are TGTGCCAGCAGCCCTGAAATGTCAGGATACACAGATACGCAGTATTTT. Full variable domain (remainder filled in from reference TRBV7-9 and TRBJ2-3): DTGVSQNPRHKITKRGQNVTFRCDPISEHNRLYWYRQTLGQGPEFLTYFQNEAQLEKSRLLSDRFSAERPKGSFSTLEIQRTEQGDSAMYLCASSPEMSGYTDTQYFGPGTRLTVL.

This clonotype was picked up many times. The V gene is TRBV7-2, the J gene TRBJ1-2; 8 nucleotides line up with TRBD1. The CDR3 covers 16 residues. Germline CDR1 and CDR2: SGHTA and FQGNSA. J was trimmed by 0 bases and V by 3 bases; bases with no gene match: 6. This chain's CDR3 is CASSFRTGNTNYGYTF. The CDR3 DNA reads TGTGCCAGCAGCTTTCGGACAGGGAATACTAACTATGGCTACACCTTC.

This clonotype turned up a few times. The chain uses TRBV7-9 and TRBJ2-3; no clear D gene. CDR3 length: 16 residues. The germline gives CDR1 SEHNR, CDR2 FQNEAQ (reference sequence). V was clipped by 6 bases and J by 3 bases, with 19 bases between them. The CDR3: CASSLLLPSGTDTQYF. In nucleotides, the CDR3 is TGTGCCAGCAGTTTACTACTACCTTCTGGGACAGATACGCAGTATTTT.

This clonotype appeared many times. The rearrangement uses TRBV5-1 and TRBJ2-1; D may be TRBD1 (6 bases). V shed 6 bases and J shed 6 bases, with 10 bases lying between them. Germline values: CDR1 SGHRS, CDR2 YFSETQ. The CDR3 runs 12 residues. In DNA form, the CDR3 reads TGCGCCAGCACCTCACAGGGCAATGAGCAGTTCTTC. It is translated as CASTSQGNEQFF.

V usage is TRBV7-2 and J usage is TRBJ2-3, with 8 bases fitting TRBD2. With V trimmed by 2 bases and J by 7 bases, 8 bases remained unmatched. The length of the CDR3 is 15 residues. Germline CDR1 and CDR2: SGHTA and FQGNSA. The DNA for the CDR3 is TGTGCCAGCAGCTTACTCGGGAGGGGACTCAATACGCAGTATTTT. It yields the protein CASSLLGRGLNTQYF.

This clonotype has more than one count but fewer than ten. The chain combines TRBV23-1 with TRBJ2-3, with 7 bases aligning to TRBD2. TRBV23-1 is recorded as an ORF, its role being uncertain. The junction had 6 bases not matched to a gene; V was cut back by 6 bases and J by 3 bases. The CDR3 runs to 14 residues. This chain's CDR3 is CASRRGGLTDTQYF. CDR3 coding DNA: TGCGCCAGCAGGCGGGGAGGGCTTACAGATACGCAGTATTTT.

The chain has TRBV6-5 and TRBJ1-1, with 11 nucleotides matching TRBD1. Germline V gene data show CDR1 as MNHEY and CDR2 as SVGAGI. The CDR3 spans 14 residues. V gave up 4 bases and J gave up 11 bases; unmatched junction bases: 9. The DNA of the CDR3 is TGTGCCAGCAGTTCAGGACAGGGGGCTAGGGTGGCTTTCTTT. It encodes CASSSGQGARVAFF.

The chain combines TRBV4-2 with TRBJ2-7, with D possibly matching TRBD2 (6 bases). The germline gives CDR1 LGHNA, CDR2 YNFKEQ. Trimming cost V 1 base and J 4 bases, with 14 bases left between them. CDR3 length: 15 amino acids. The CDR3 sequence: CASSQGDAGSYEQYF. In DNA, the CDR3 is TGTGCCAGCAGCCAAGGGGATGCCGGGAGTTACGAGCAGTACTTC.

The V call is TRBV11-2, the J call TRBJ2-7; the D is unclear. V was cut by 2 bases and J by 3 bases, with 11 bases left in between. Per germline, CDR1 SGHAT and CDR2 FQNNGV. CDR3 length: 14 amino acids. CDR3 region: CASSLIARSYEQYF. The CDR3 DNA is TGTGCCAGCAGCTTAATCGCGCGGAGCTACGAGCAGTACTTC.

This clonotype showed up many times. V usage is TRBV29-1 and J usage is TRBJ2-1; D is perhaps TRBD2 (5 bases). The CDR3 runs to 14 residues. V shed 4 bases and J shed 6 bases, with 16 bases lying between them. Germline CDR1 is SQVTM and CDR2 is ANQGSEA. The CDR3 is CSVAVATSRNEQFF. The CDR3 DNA sequence: TGCAGCGTTGCCGTCGCAACTAGTCGCAATGAGCAGTTCTTC.

This clonotype was seen a few times. V gene TRBV30 combines with J gene TRBJ1-6; unclear D gene. Trimming removed 3 bases at V and 13 bases at J, with 16 bases between. The CDR3 length is 13 residues. Germline lookup yields CDR1 GTSNPN and CDR2 SVGIG (reference sequence). The CDR3 spells CAWRATVMRPLHF. The CDR3 DNA reads as TGTGCCTGGAGGGCAACCGTGATGAGGCCCCTCCACTTT. Using reference TRBV30 and TRBJ1-6 for the parts outside the CDR3, the full variable domain is SQTIHQWPATLVQPVGSPLSLECTVEGTSNPNLYWYRQAAGRGLQLLFYSVGIGQISSEVPQNLSASRPQDRQFILSSKKLLLSDSGFYLCAWRATVMRPLHFGNGTRLTVT.

This clonotype was seen more than once but under ten times. The chain is built from TRBV12-3 or TRBV12-4 and TRBJ1-5; 7 positions match TRBD1. The CDR3 has 15 residues. V trimming: 6 bases; J trimming: 3 bases; junction bases outside the gene matches: 8. The CDR3 nucleotides are TGTGCCAGCAGGCGCTCGGGACAGCCCAATCAGCCCCAGCATTTT. Translated: CASRRSGQPNQPQHF.

This clonotype was seen ten or more times. This chain uses TRBV3-1 with TRBJ1-2, with 9 bases matching TRBD1. Trimming at V came to 4 bases and at J to 4 bases, leaving 4 bases not matched to a gene. Germline CDR1 LGHDT, CDR2 YNNKEL (reference sequence). CDR3 length: 14 residues. The CDR3 loop is CASSPTGGAYGYTF. The DNA for the CDR3 is TGTGCCAGCAGCCCGACAGGGGGGGCCTATGGCTACACCTTC. Full variable domain (remainder filled in from reference TRBV3-1 and TRBJ1-2): DTAVSQTPKYLVTQMGNDKSIKCEQNLGHDTMYWYKQDSKKFLKIMFSYNNKELIINETVPNRFSPKSPDKAHLNLHINSLELGDSAVYFCASSPTGGAYGYTFGSGTRLTVV.

This clonotype was detected a few times. This chain connects TRBV7-2 to TRBJ1-3; D possibly corresponds to TRBD1 (6 bases). Trimming took off 5 bases at V and 2 bases at J, with 16 bases between the two ends. Per the germline V gene, CDR1 is SGHTA and CDR2 is FQGNSA. The CDR3 totals 16 residues. In DNA form, the CDR3 reads TGTGCCAGCAGCCAAACAACAGGGTTCCCTGGAAACACCATATATTTT. As protein: CASSQTTGFPGNTIYF.

At least ten counts were recorded for this clonotype. The chain combines TRBV7-2 with TRBJ1-2; possible D gene TRBD1, 6 bases. Germline V gives CDR1 SGHTA, CDR2 FQGNSA. This CDR3 has 14 residues. The V gene lost 5 bases and the J gene lost 8 bases, with 18 bases spanning the gap. The CDR3 DNA follows: TGTGCCAGCAGCCTCCTCGGCCCCCAGGGGGGCTACACCTTC. Protein sequence: CASSLLGPQGGYTF. Filled out from reference TRBV7-2 and TRBJ1-2, the complete variable domain reads GAGVSQSPSNKVTEKGKDVELRCDPISGHTALYWYRQSLGQGLEFLIYFQGNSAPDKSGLPSDRFSAERTGGSVSTLTIQRTQQEDSAVYLCASSLLGPQGGYTFGSGTRLTVV.

This clonotype was observed at least ten times. The V and J genes are TRBV20-1 and TRBJ2-7; D not resolved. Germline CDR1 and CDR2: DFQATT and SNEGSKA (reference sequence). This CDR3 comprises 14 residues. The V end was cut by 8 bases, the J end by 2 bases, with 19 bases between. CDR3 coding DNA: TGCAGTCCGGCCAATATGGGCACAACCTACGAGCAGTACTTC. Protein: CSPANMGTTYEQYF.

This rearrangement joins TRBV5-6 to TRBJ1-2, with unresolved D. The germline V and J ends were trimmed by 2 bases and 5 bases, with 4 bases remaining between them. The CDR3 consists of 11 residues. Germline V CDR1 and CDR2: SGHDT, YYEEEE. This CDR3 reads CASSFRYGYTF. Here the CDR3 DNA reads TGTGCCAGCAGCTTCAGATATGGCTACACCTTC.

In its sample, this clonotype was seen a few times. The gene calls are TRBV4-2 and TRBJ1-1; 7 nucleotides match TRBD1. The junction had 4 bases not matched to a gene; V was cut back by 3 bases and J by 0 bases. This CDR3 has 15 amino acids. Germline V gives CDR1 LGHNA, CDR2 YNFKEQ. CDR3 region: CASSQSGTVNTEAFF. CDR3 sequence (DNA): TGTGCCAGCAGCCAGTCCGGGACAGTGAACACTGAAGCTTTCTTT.

This clonotype was detected a few times. This chain links TRBV20-1 with TRBJ1-1; D may be TRBD1 (6 bases). V lost 6 bases to trimming and J lost 2 bases, with 13 bases between them. The germline gives CDR1 DFQATT, CDR2 SNEGSKA (reference sequence). The CDR3 length is 13 residues. CDR3 sequence (DNA): TGCAGTGCATCAGGGGTGATTAACACTGAAGCTTTCTTT. It translates to CSASGVINTEAFF.

In this sample, this clonotype turned up a few times. The chain couples TRBV4-2 to TRBJ1-2, with 9 bases that match TRBD1. Germline V lookup: CDR1 LGHNA, CDR2 YNFKEQ. V was clipped by 0 bases and J by 4 bases; unmatched bases: 3. The CDR3 spans 15 residues. The CDR3 nucleotides are TGTGCCAGCAGCCAAGAAAGGACAGGGGCCTATGGCTACACCTTC. This encodes CASSQERTGAYGYTF.